The clone carrying this TCR beta chain was counted a few times. Its antigen is as yet unknown. This CDR3 contains 13 residues. Trimming left V 4 bases short and J 4 bases short, with 10 bases between. Germline loops: CDR1 SGHNT, CDR2 YYREEE (reference sequence). The data derive from a study of human T cells and chemical hapten exposure. Study at large: Reading of the patch tests, which applied 0.01% DPC to the upper back, occurred at 6 days. Small pooled library volume differences mainly caused per-sample TCR yield variation. Study-wide results and limits: Patch test score rose with PT1 expanded TCRs, significant at 8, 16, 32, not 4.

The authors' processing: The median was roughly 95,000 TCRs per sample, ranging roughly 20,000 to 690,600. A single record per CDR3 protein comes from TCRdb applying MiXCR to the RACE reads. TCRdb, not the original authors, processed these V and J calls. The sample lists more than 50,000 distinct CDR3 sequences, around 6.6% occurring once. Time point given: pre-sensitization, week 0. The treatment is: therapeutic diphenylcyclopropenone sensitization with weekly scalp DPC. The receptor was isolated from a woman in her 30s with alopecia areata. Some clones in this sample may be carry-over from other donors' samples. V and J are TRBV5-4 and TRBJ2-3; D uncertain. Source: whole blood, taken in connection with sensitization to the hapten diphenylcyclopropenone (DPC). CDR3 amino acids: CASSLRTPDTQYF. Written as DNA, the CDR3 is TGTGCCAGCAGCCTTCGGACCCCAGATACGCAGTATTTT.